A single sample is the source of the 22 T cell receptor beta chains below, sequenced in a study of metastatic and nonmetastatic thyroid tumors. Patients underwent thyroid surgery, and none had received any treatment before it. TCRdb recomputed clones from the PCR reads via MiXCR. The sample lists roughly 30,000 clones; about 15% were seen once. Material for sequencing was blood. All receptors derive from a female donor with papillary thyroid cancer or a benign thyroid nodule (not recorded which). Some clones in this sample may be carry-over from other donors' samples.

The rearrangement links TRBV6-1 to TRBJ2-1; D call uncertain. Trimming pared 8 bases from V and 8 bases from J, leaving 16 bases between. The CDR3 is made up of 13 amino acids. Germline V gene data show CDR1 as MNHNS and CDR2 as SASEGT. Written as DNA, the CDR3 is TGTGCCAGCGGAGCTCAGTTAATGCATGAGCAGTTCTTC. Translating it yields CASGAQLMHEQFF.

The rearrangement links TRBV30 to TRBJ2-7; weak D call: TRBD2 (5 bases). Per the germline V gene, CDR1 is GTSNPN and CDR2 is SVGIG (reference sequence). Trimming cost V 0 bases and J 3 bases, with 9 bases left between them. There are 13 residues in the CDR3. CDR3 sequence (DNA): TGTGCCTGGAGTGTATCCGGGAACTACGAGCAGTACTTC. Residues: CAWSVSGNYEQYF.

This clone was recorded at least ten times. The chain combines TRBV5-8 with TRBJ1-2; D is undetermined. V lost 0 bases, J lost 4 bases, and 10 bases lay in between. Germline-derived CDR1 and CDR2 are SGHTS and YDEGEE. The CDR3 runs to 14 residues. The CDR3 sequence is CASSLEGGGYGYTF. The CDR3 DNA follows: TGTGCCAGCAGCTTGGAAGGCGGTGGCTATGGCTACACCTTC.

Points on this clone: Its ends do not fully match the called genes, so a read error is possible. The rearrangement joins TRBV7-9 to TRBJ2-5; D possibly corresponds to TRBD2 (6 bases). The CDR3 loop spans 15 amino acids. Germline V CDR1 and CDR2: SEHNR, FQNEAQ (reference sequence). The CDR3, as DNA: TGTGCCAGCAGCTGGGAGGCAGACACACAAGAGACCAAGTACTTC. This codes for CASSWEADTQETKYF. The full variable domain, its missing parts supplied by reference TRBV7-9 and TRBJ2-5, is DTGVSQNPRHKITKRGQNVTFRCDPISEHNRLYWYRQTLGQGPEFLTYFQNEAQLEKSRLLSDRFSAERPKGSFSTLEIQRTEQGDSAMYLCASSWEADTQETKYFGPGTRLLVL.

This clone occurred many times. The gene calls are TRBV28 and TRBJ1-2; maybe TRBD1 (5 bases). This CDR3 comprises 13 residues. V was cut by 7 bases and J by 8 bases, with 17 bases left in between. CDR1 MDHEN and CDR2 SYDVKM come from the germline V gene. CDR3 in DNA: TGTGCCAGCAACGAAGTTCGGGGGAAGGGCTACACCTTC. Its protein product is CASNEVRGKGYTF.

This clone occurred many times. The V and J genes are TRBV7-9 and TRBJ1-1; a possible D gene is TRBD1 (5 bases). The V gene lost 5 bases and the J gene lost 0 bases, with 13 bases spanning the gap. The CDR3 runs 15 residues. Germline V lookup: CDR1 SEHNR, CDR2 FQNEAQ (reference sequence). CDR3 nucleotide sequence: TGTGCCAGCAGCCCCTCGAGGGGAATGAACACTGAAGCTTTCTTT. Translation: CASSPSRGMNTEAFF. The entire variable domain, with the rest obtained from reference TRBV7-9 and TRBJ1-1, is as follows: DTGVSQNPRHKITKRGQNVTFRCDPISEHNRLYWYRQTLGQGPEFLTYFQNEAQLEKSRLLSDRFSAERPKGSFSTLEIQRTEQGDSAMYLCASSPSRGMNTEAFFGQGTRLTVV.

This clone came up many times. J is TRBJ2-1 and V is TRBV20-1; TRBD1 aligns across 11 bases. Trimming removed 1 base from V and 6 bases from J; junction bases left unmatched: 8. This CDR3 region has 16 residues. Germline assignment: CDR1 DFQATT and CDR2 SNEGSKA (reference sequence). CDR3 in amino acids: CSARVLGTGGSNEQFF. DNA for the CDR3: TGCAGTGCTAGAGTCCTCGGGACAGGGGGGAGCAATGAGCAGTTCTTC.

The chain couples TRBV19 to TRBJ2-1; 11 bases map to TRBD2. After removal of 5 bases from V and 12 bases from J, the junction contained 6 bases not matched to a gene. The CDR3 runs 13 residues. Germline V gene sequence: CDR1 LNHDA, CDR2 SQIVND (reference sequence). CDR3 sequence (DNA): TGTGCCAGTAGTCATGGGACTAGCGGTGCGCAGTTCTTC. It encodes CASSHGTSGAQFF.

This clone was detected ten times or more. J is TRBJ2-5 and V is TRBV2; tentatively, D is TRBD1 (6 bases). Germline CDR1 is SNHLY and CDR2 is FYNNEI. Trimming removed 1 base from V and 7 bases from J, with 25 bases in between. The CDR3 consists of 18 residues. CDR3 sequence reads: CASSEGSGLGASFGTQYF. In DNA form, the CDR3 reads TGTGCCAGCAGTGAAGGCTCAGGCTTGGGGGCGTCTTTTGGGACCCAGTACTTC. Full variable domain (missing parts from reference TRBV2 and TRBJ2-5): EPEVTQTPSHQVTQMGQEVILRCVPISNHLYFYWYRQILGQKVEFLVSFYNNEISEKSEIFDDQFSVERPDGSNFTLKIRSTKLEDSAMYFCASSEGSGLGASFGTQYFGPGTRLLVL.

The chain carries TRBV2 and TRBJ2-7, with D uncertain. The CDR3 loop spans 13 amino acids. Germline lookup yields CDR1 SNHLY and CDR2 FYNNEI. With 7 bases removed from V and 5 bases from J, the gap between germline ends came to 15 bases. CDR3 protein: CASISKWPHEQYF. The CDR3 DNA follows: TGTGCCAGCATAAGTAAGTGGCCCCACGAGCAGTACTTC.

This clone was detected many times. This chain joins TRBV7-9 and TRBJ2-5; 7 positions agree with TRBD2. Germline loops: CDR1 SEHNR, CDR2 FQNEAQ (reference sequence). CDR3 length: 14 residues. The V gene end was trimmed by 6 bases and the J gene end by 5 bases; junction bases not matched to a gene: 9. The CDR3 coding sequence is TGTGCCAGCAGGGGAGGGGTATCCGTGGAGACCCAGTACTTC. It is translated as CASRGGVSVETQYF.

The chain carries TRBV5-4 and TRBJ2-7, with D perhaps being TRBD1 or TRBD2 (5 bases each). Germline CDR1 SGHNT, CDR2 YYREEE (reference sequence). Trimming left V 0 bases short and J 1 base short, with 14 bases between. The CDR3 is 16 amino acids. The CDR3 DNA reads TGTGCCAGCAGCTTGGGTCCTGGTGGGGGTTCCTACGAGCAGTACTTC. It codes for CASSLGPGGGSYEQYF.

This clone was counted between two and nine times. As DNA, the CDR3 is TGCGCCAGCAGCCAAGATTCTAGCACAGATACGCAGTATTTT. Encoded protein: CASSQDSSTDTQYF. This chain connects TRBV4-1 to TRBJ2-3; D is undetermined. Germline V CDR1 and CDR2: MGHRA, YSYEKL. V lost 0 bases and J lost 0, with 4 bases in between. This CDR3 is 14 amino acids long.

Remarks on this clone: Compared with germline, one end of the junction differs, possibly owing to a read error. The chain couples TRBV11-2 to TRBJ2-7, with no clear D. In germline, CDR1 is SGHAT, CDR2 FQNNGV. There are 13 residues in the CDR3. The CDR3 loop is CTSSLFVEYEQYF. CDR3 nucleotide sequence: TGTACCAGCAGCTTATTCGTGGAGTACGAGCAGTACTTC.

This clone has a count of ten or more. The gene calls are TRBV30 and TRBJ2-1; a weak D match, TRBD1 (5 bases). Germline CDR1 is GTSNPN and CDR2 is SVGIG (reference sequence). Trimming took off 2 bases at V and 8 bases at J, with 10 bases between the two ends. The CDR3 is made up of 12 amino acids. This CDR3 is CAWSPQEYEQFF. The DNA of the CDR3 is TGTGCCTGGAGTCCACAGGAGTATGAGCAGTTCTTC.

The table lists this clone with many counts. CDR3 nucleotide sequence: TGCAGTGCTAATGTCCGGGGAGTCAGCGGGGTTAGCAATCAGCCCCAGCATTTT. Its protein product is CSANVRGVSGVSNQPQHF. The J gene is TRBJ1-5, the V gene TRBV20-1; no clear D gene. In germline, CDR1 is DFQATT, CDR2 SNEGSKA (reference sequence). The CDR3 extends over 18 amino acids. The V end lost 4 bases, the J end lost 0 bases, and 22 bases lay between the germline ends.

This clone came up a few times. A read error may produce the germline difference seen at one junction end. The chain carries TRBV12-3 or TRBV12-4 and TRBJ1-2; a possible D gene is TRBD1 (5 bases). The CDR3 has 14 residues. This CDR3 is CVSSFGEGHYGYTF. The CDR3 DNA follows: TGTGTCAGCAGTTTCGGTGAGGGGCACTATGGCTACACCTTC.

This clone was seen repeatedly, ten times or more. The CDR3 sequence is CATSDSREGDNEQFF. CDR3 nucleotides: TGTGCCACCAGTGATTCGCGGGAGGGAGACAATGAGCAGTTCTTC. The rearrangement joins TRBV24-1 to TRBJ2-1; 9 positions match TRBD2. CDR1 and CDR2 from the germline V gene are KGHDR and SFDVKD. The CDR3 contains 15 residues. Trimming removed 2 bases from V and 5 bases from J; junction bases left unmatched: 3.

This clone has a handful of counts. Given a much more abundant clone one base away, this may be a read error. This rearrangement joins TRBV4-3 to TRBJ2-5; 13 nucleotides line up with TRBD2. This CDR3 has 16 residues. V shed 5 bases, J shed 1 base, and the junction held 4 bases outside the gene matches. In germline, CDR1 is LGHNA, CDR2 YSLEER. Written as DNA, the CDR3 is TGCGCCAGCAGCTCCCGACTAGCGGGAGGCCAAGAGACCCAGTACTTC. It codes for CASSSRLAGGQETQYF.

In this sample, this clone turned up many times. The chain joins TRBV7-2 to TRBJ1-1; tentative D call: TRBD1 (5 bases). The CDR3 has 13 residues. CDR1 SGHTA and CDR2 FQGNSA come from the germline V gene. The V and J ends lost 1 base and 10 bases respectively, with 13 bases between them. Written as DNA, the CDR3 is TGTGCCAGCAGCTTAGGGGGCAGGGTGGGAGCTTTCTTT. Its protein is CASSLGGRVGAFF.

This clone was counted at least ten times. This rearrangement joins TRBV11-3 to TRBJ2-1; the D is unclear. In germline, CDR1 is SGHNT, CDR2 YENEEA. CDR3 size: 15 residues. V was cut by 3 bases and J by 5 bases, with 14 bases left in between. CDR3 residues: CASSFFGMSDNEQFF. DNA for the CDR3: TGTGCCAGCAGCTTCTTCGGTATGTCCGACAATGAGCAGTTCTTC.

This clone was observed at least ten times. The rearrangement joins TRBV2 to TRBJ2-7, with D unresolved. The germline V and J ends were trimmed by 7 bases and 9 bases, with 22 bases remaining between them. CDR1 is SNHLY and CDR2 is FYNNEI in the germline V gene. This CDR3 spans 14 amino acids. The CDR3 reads CASNLVTSPNSQYF. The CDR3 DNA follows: TGTGCCAGCAACCTAGTAACATCTCCTAATTCGCAGTACTTC.